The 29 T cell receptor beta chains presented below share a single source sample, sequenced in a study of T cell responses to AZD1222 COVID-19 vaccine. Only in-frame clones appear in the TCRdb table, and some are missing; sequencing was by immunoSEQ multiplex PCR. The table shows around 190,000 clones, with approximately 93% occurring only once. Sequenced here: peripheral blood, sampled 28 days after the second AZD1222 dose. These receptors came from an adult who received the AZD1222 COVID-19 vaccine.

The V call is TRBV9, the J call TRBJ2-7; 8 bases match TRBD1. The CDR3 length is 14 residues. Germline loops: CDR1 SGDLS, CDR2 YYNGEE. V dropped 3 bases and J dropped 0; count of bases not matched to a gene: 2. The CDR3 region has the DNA TGTGCCAGCAGCGACGGACAGGGCTCCTACGAGCAGTACTTC. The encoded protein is CASSDGQGSYEQYF.

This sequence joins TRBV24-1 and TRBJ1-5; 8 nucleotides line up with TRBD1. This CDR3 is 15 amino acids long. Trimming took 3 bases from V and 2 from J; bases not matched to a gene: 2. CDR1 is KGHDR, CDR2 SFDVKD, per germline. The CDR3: CATSDGTGGNQPQHF. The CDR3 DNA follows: TGTGCCACCAGTGATGGGACAGGAGGCAATCAGCCCCAGCATTTT.

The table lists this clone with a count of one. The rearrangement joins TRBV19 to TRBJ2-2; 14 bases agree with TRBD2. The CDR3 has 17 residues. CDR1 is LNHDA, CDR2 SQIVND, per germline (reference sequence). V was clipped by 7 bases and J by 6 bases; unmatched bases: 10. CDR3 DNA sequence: TGTGCCAGTATTACGACTAGCGGGAGGGCAGTACCCGGGGAGCTGTTTTTT. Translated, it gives CASITTSGRAVPGELFF.

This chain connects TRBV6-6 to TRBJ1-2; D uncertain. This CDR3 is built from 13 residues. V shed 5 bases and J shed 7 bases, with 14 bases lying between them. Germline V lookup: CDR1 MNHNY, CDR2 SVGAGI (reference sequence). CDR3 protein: CASSNSPPTGYTF. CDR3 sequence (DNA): TGTGCCAGCAGTAACAGCCCCCCGACTGGCTACACCTTC.

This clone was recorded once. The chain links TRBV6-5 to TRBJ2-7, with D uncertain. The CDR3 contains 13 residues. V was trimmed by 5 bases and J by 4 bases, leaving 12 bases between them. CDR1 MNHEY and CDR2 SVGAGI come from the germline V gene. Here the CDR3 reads CASSPGLNYEQYF. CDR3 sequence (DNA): TGTGCCAGCAGTCCTGGGTTAAATTACGAGCAGTACTTC.

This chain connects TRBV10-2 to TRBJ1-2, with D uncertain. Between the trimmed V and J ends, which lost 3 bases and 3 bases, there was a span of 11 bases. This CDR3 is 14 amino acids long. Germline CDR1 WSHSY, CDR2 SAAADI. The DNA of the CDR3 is TGCGCCAGCAGTGACACGACTAGTCACTATGGCTACACCTTC. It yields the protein CASSDTTSHYGYTF.

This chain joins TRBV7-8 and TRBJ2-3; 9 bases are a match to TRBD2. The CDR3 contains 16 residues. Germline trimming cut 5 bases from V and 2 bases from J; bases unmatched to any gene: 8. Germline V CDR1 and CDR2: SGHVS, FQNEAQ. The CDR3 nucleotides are TGTGCCAGCAGCCCCCCAGAGCGGGGGGCCACAGATACGCAGTATTTT. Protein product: CASSPPERGATDTQYF.

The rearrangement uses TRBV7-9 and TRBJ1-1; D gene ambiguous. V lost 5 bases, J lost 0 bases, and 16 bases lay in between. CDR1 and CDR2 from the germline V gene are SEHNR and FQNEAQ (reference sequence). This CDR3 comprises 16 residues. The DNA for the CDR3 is TGTGCCAGCAGCCCCTTACGTGGGAGGCTGAACACTGAAGCTTTCTTT. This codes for CASSPLRGRLNTEAFF. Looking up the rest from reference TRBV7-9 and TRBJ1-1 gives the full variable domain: DTGVSQNPRHKITKRGQNVTFRCDPISEHNRLYWYRQTLGQGPEFLTYFQNEAQLEKSRLLSDRFSAERPKGSFSTLEIQRTEQGDSAMYLCASSPLRGRLNTEAFFGQGTRLTVV.

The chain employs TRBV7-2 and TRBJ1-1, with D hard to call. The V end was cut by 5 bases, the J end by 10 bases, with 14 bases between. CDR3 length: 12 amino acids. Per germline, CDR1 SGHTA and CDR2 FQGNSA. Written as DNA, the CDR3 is TGTGCCAGCAGCCCGCGTAGGTCTCGAGCTTTCTTT. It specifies CASSPRRSRAFF. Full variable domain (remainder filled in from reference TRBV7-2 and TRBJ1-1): GAGVSQSPSNKVTEKGKDVELRCDPISGHTALYWYRQSLGQGLEFLIYFQGNSAPDKSGLPSDRFSAERTGGSVSTLTIQRTQQEDSAVYLCASSPRRSRAFFGQGTRLTVV.

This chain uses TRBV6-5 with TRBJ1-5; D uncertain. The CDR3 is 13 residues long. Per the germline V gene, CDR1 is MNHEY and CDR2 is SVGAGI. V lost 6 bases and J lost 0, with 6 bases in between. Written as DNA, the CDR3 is TGTGCCAGCAGCCCCAATAGCAATCAGCCCCAGCATTTT. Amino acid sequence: CASSPNSNQPQHF.

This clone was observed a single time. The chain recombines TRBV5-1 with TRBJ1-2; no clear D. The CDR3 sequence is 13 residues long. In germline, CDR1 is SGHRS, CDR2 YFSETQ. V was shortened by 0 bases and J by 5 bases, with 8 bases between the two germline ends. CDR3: CASSLAVWYGYTF. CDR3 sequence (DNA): TGCGCCAGCAGCTTGGCGGTATGGTATGGCTACACCTTC.

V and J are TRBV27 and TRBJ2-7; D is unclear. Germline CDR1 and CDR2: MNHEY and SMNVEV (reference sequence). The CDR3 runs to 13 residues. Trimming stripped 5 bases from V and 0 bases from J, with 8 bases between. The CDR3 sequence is CASSTLSSYEQYF. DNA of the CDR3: TGTGCCAGCAGTACCCTGAGCTCCTACGAGCAGTACTTC.

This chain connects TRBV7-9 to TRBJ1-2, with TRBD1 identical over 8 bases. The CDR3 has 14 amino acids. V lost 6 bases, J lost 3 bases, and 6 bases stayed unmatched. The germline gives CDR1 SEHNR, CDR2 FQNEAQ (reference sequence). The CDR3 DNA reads TGTGCCAGCAGTCCTGGACAGGGAGACTATGGCTACACCTTC. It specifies CASSPGQGDYGYTF.

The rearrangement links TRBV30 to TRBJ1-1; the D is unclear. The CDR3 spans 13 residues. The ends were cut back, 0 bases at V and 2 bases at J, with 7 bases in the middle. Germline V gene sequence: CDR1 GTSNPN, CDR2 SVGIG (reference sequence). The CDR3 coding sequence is TGTGCCTGGAGTGTACTAAGCAACACTGAAGCTTTCTTT. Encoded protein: CAWSVLSNTEAFF.

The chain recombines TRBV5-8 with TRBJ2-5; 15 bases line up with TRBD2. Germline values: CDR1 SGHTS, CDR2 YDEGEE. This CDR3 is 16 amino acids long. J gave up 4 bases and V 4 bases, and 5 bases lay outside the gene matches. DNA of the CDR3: TGTGCCAGCAGCGCGGGACTAGCGGGAGGCCCAGAGACCCAGTACTTC. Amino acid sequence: CASSAGLAGGPETQYF.

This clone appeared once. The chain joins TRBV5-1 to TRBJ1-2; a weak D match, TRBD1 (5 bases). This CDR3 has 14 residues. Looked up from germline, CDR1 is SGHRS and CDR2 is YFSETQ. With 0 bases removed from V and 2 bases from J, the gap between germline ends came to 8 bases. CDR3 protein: CASSLEAGNYGYTF. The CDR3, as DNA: TGCGCCAGCAGCTTGGAAGCAGGGAACTATGGCTACACCTTC.

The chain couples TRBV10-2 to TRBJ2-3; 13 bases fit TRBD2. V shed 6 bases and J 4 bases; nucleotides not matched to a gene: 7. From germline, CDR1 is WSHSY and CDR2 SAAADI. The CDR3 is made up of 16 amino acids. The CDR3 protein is CASRRGLAGASDTQYF. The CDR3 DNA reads TGCGCCAGCAGACGAGGACTAGCGGGAGCCTCAGATACGCAGTATTTT.

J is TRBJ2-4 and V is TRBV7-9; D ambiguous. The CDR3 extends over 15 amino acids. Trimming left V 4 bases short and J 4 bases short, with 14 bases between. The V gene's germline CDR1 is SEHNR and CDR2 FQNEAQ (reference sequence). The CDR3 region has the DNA TGTGCCAGCAGCTCAGAGCTTACAGCGAAAAACATTCAGTACTTC. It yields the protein CASSSELTAKNIQYF.

In nucleotides, the CDR3 is TGTGCCAGCAGTAATGACAGGGGGAACCCCTACGAGCAGTACTTC. This sequence encodes CASSNDRGNPYEQYF. The chain couples TRBV6-5 to TRBJ2-7; TRBD1 matches at 9 bases. The CDR3 covers 15 residues. The V gene's germline CDR1 is MNHEY and CDR2 SVGAGI. V was clipped by 5 bases and J by 2 bases; unmatched bases: 7.

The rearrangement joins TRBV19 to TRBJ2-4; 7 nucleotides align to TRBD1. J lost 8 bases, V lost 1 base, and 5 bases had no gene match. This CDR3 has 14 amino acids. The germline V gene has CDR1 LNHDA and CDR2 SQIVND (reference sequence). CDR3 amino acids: CASSIVPTGDIQYF. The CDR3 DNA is TGTGCCAGTAGTATAGTCCCAACAGGGGACATTCAGTACTTC.

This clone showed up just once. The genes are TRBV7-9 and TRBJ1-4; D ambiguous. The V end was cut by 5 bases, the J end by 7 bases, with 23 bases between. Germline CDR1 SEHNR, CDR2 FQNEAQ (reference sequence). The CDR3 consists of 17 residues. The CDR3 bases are TGTGCCAGCAGCCCCGGAGAATGGCCCCTGTCGGGTGAAAAACTGTTTTTT. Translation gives CASSPGEWPLSGEKLFF.

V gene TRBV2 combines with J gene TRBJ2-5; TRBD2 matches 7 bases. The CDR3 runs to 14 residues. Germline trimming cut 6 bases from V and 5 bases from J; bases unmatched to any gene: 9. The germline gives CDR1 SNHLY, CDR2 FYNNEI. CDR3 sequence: CASRPGTTSETQYF. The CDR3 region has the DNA TGTGCCAGCAGACCGGGGACTACCTCTGAGACCCAGTACTTC.

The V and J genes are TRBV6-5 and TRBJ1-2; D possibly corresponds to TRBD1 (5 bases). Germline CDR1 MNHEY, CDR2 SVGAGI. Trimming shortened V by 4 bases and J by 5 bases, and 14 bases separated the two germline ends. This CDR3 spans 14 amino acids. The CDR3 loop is CASSSGTRRYGYTF. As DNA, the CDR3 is TGTGCCAGCAGTTCAGGGACGCGGCGGTATGGCTACACCTTC.

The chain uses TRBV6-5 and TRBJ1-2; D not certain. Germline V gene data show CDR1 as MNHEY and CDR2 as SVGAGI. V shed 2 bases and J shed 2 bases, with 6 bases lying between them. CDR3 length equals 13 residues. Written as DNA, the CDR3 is TGTGCCAGCAGTTACGGACGGAACTATGGCTACACCTTC. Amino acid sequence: CASSYGRNYGYTF.

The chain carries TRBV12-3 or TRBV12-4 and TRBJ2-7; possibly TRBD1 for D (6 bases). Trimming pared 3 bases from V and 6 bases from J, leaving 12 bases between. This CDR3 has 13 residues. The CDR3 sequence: CASSFLQGGEQYF. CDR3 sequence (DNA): TGTGCCAGCAGTTTTCTACAGGGTGGCGAGCAGTACTTC.

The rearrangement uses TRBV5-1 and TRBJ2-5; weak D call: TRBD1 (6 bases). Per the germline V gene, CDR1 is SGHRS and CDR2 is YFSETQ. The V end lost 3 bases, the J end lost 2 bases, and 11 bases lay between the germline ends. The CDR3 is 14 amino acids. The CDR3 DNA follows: TGCGCCAGCAGCTCGCAGACAGGTCAAGAGACCCAGTACTTC. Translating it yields CASSSQTGQETQYF.

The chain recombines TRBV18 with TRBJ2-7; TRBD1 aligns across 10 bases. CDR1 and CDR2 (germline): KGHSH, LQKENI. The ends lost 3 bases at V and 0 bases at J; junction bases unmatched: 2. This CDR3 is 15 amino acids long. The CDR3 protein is CASSPGTGVSYEQYF. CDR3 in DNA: TGTGCCAGCTCACCGGGGACAGGGGTCTCCTACGAGCAGTACTTC.

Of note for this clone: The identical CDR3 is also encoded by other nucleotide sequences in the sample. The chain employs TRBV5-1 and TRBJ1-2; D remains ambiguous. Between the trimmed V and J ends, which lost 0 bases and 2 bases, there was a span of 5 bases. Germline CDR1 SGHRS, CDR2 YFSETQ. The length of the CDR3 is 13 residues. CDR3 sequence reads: CASSLEGNYGYTF. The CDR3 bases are TGCGCCAGCAGCTTGGAAGGGAACTATGGCTACACCTTC.

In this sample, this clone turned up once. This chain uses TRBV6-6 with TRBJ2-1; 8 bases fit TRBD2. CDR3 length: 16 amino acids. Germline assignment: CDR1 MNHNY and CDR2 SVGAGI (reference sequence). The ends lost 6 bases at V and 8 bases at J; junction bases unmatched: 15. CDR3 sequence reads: CASSPPESGSRDEQFF. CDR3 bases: TGTGCCAGCAGCCCACCAGAAAGCGGGAGTCGGGATGAGCAGTTCTTC.